The sequence of this T cell receptor beta chain was determined in a study of T cells in women clearing cervical HPV infection. Study-level information: Cases were women with histologically confirmed HPV16-related CIN3 or worse, including a couple of invasive cancers. Blood came at first lesion visit for cases, post-clearance for controls. HLA type could not be excluded as a confounder.

TCRdb keeps only in-frame clones here, not all; method: immunoSEQ multiplex PCR. The ten most abundant clones cover approximately 1% of a sample with under 50,000 clones. CDR1 is SGHRS and CDR2 is YFSETQ in the germline V gene. The J segment lost 7 bases and the V segment lost 4 bases, leaving 12 bases of the junction unmatched. The CDR3 is 16 residues long. As for this clone: Read data end 3 residues before the CDR3 end; the end is taken from the germline J gene.

Sequences were obtained from blood buffy coat. This clonotype originated in a woman aged 18 to 75 with a cervical HPV16 infection that either progressed to CIN3+ or cleared (not recorded which). The rearrangement links TRBV5-1 to TRBJ1-5, with 9 positions matching TRBD1. This CDR3 reads CASSPGQGSDRQPQHF. The DNA read from the CDR3 is TGCGCCAGCAGCCCCGGACAGGGGTCTGATCGGCAGCCC.